Below, 15 T cell receptor beta chains from the same sample are listed, as sequenced in a study of blood T cell repertoires in COVID-19. Libraries were prepared by immunoSEQ multiplex PCR; TCRdb keeps only in-frame clonotypes and omits some of them. The top ten hold approximately 2% of the sample, which has 470,000 or so clones, about 85% seen once. The sequencing input was PBMCs or T cells enriched from blood (not recorded which). These receptors originate from a woman aged 18-29 years with acute COVID-19.

This sequence joins TRBV9 and TRBJ1-1; 10 bases line up with TRBD1. Per the germline V gene, CDR1 is SGDLS and CDR2 is YYNGEE. This CDR3 contains 14 residues. The J segment lost 11 bases and the V segment lost 4 bases, leaving 11 bases of the junction unmatched. The CDR3 spells CASSSARDRGWAFF. CDR3 DNA: TGTGCCAGCAGCTCCGCCCGGGACAGGGGTTGGGCTTTCTTT.

The V and J genes are TRBV9 and TRBJ1-2; D perhaps matches TRBD1 (5 bases). The CDR3 totals 13 residues. V was pared by 3 bases and J by 8 bases, with 14 bases between. The germline CDR1 and CDR2 sequences are SGDLS and YYNGEE. The CDR3: CASSEGTSGGYTF. The CDR3 coding sequence is TGTGCCAGCAGCGAGGGGACTTCGGGGGGCTACACCTTC.

This chain uses TRBV5-3 with TRBJ2-3; D may be TRBD1 (6 bases). TRBV5-3 is annotated as an ORF whose role is uncertain. The CDR3 sequence is 13 residues long. The V and J ends lost 1 base and 4 bases respectively, with 7 bases between them. The CDR3, as DNA: TGTGCCAGAAGCTTGAACAGGGCAGATACGCAGTATTTT. It yields the protein CARSLNRADTQYF.

About this clone: One junction end does not reproduce the germline sequence, and a read error may be involved. V is TRBV7-2 and J is TRBJ2-7; D might be TRBD2 (5 bases). Germline V CDR1 and CDR2: SGHTA, FQGNSA. The CDR3 contains 13 residues. This CDR3 reads CASSLAGEGANLF. The CDR3 DNA is TGTGCCAGCAGCTTAGCGGGTGAGGGCGCTAATCTTTTC.

This chain uses TRBV4-2 with TRBJ2-7; 8 positions match TRBD2. Per the germline V gene, CDR1 is LGHNA and CDR2 is YNFKEQ. The CDR3 is 16 amino acids. V trimming: 0 bases; J trimming: 1 base; junction bases outside the gene matches: 5. CDR3 sequence (DNA): TGTGCCAGCAGCCAAGAGTTGGCTAGCGGGTCCTACGAGCAGTACTTC. This codes for CASSQELASGSYEQYF.

This chain connects TRBV19 to TRBJ1-3, with D perhaps TRBD1 (5 bases). Trimming removed 4 bases at V and 0 bases at J, with 16 bases between. Germline V gene lookup returns CDR1 LNHDA and CDR2 SQIVND (reference sequence). The CDR3 has 17 amino acids. The CDR3 here is CASSTTLGGTSGNTIYF. CDR3 coding DNA: TGTGCCAGTAGTACTACACTGGGGGGAACCTCTGGAAACACCATATATTTT.

CDR3 DNA sequence: TGCGCCAGCAGCCCGGGACTAGCGGGACTCAATGAGCAGTTCTTC. Translation: CASSPGLAGLNEQFF. V gene TRBV10-2 combines with J gene TRBJ2-1, with 13 bases aligning to TRBD2. The CDR3 consists of 15 residues. Germline CDR1 reads WSHSY; CDR2 reads SAAADI. Trimming cost V 6 bases and J 6 bases; bases outside gene matches: 5.

This rearrangement joins TRBV4-3 to TRBJ1-4; D remains ambiguous. Germline values: CDR1 LGHNA, CDR2 YSLEER. The CDR3 is made up of 14 amino acids. V lost 10 bases, J lost 4 bases, and 16 bases lay in between. The CDR3 here is CATKSGKNNEKLFF. The CDR3 DNA sequence: TGCGCCACCAAATCCGGGAAAAATAATGAAAAACTGTTTTTT.

This chain's CDR3 is CASSQGTGGQETQYF. CDR3 nucleotides: TGTGCCAGCAGTCAAGGGACAGGTGGGCAAGAGACCCAGTACTTC. The rearrangement links TRBV28 to TRBJ2-5; 8 bases agree with TRBD1. This CDR3 region has 15 residues. The germline CDR1 and CDR2 sequences are MDHEN and SYDVKM. J lost 2 bases, V lost 5 bases, and 7 bases had no gene match.

The J gene is TRBJ2-7, the V gene TRBV5-1; 15 bases match TRBD2. The CDR3 is 15 residues long. CDR1 is SGHRS and CDR2 is YFSETQ in the germline V gene. The V and J ends lost 4 bases and 6 bases, in that order; junction bases with no gene match: 5. This chain's CDR3 is CASSPGLAGGAEQYF. CDR3 nucleotides: TGCGCCAGCAGCCCAGGACTAGCGGGAGGGGCCGAGCAGTACTTC.

This chain joins TRBV2 and TRBJ1-2, with 10 bases that match TRBD1. Germline V gene sequence: CDR1 SNHLY, CDR2 FYNNEI. V trimming: 4 bases; J trimming: 3 bases; junction bases outside the gene matches: 5. This CDR3 has 15 residues. DNA for the CDR3: TGTGCCAGCAGTGTATATGACAGGGGGCACTATGGCTACACCTTC. This translates into CASSVYDRGHYGYTF.

V usage is TRBV5-1 and J usage is TRBJ2-1; possible D gene TRBD1, 6 bases. The CDR3 has 14 residues. V was pared by 4 bases and J by 5 bases, with 13 bases between. CDR1 and CDR2 from the germline V gene are SGHRS and YFSETQ. In nucleotides, the CDR3 is TGCGCCAGCAGCGTCCGACAGGACCACAATGAGCAGTTCTTC. It codes for CASSVRQDHNEQFF.

The J gene is TRBJ2-3, the V gene TRBV2; 8 bases line up with TRBD1. This CDR3 is 15 amino acids long. J was trimmed by 0 bases and V by 6 bases; bases with no gene match: 5. Germline V gene lookup returns CDR1 SNHLY and CDR2 FYNNEI. The CDR3 here is CASSGRQGSTDTQYF. DNA for the CDR3: TGTGCCAGCAGCGGCCGACAGGGGAGCACAGATACGCAGTATTTT.

This chain connects TRBV5-4 to TRBJ2-7, with 11 bases aligning to TRBD2. The CDR3 extends over 15 amino acids. The germline V gene has CDR1 SGHNT and CDR2 YYREEE (reference sequence). J lost 5 bases, V lost 0 bases, and 4 bases had no gene match. The DNA for the CDR3 is TGTGCCAGCAGCTTGGGACTAGCGGGACTTCACGAGCAGTACTTC. Translated: CASSLGLAGLHEQYF.

This chain connects TRBV7-2 to TRBJ1-1; D may be TRBD1 (6 bases). V dropped 3 bases and J dropped 1 base, with 9 bases sitting between them. The germline V gene encodes CDR1 SGHTA and CDR2 FQGNSA. This CDR3 spans 14 amino acids. CDR3 residues: CASSLTGANTEAFF. CDR3 nucleotides: TGTGCCAGCAGCTTGACAGGTGCGAACACTGAAGCTTTCTTT.